These T cell receptor beta chains were read from a single sample in a study of beta chain features in type 1 diabetes. The repertoire was sequenced with immunoSEQ multiplex PCR; TCRdb's copy has only in-frame clones and lacks some. The data show around 500,000 clones, about an eighth seen once. Sequencing was performed on naive CD4+ T cells from blood. The receptor source for this set is a woman in her late teens or twenties in good health. Each CDR3 is given with its conserved first and last residue. D genes are given only for firm matches. Where a row states a size, it is once, few, many or the class of an expanded clone; other rows omit it.

clone_size: few
j_call: TRBJ2-7
d_call: -
v_call: TRBV19
cdr3_aa: CASRFAGATYYEQYF
cdr3_nt: TGTGCCAGTAGGTTCGCAGGGGCAACTTACTACGAGCAGTACTTC

clone_size: few
j_call: TRBJ2-6
d_call: -
v_call: TRBV27
cdr3_aa: CASSSRASGANVLTF
cdr3_nt: TGTGCCAGCAGTTCCCGGGCCTCTGGGGCCAACGTCCTGACTTTC

clone_size: -
j_call: TRBJ2-3
d_call: -
v_call: TRBV9
cdr3_aa: CASSDRHTQYF
cdr3_nt: TGTGCCAGCAGCGACAGGCATACGCAGTATTTT

clone_size: few
j_call: TRBJ1-5
d_call: -
v_call: TRBV27
cdr3_aa: CASGGGLSNQPQHF
cdr3_nt: TGTGCCAGCGGTGGGGGGTTGAGCAATCAGCCCCAGCATTTT

clone_size: -
j_call: TRBJ1-1
d_call: -
v_call: TRBV5-1
cdr3_aa: CASSLAITVNTEAFF
cdr3_nt: TGCGCCAGCAGCTTGGCCATAACAGTTAACACTGAAGCTTTCTTT

clone_size: -
j_call: TRBJ2-3
d_call: -
v_call: TRBV7-3
cdr3_aa: CASSPLSTDTQYF
cdr3_nt: TGTGCCAGCTCACCCCTTAGCACAGATACGCAGTATTTT

clone_size: few
j_call: TRBJ2-3
d_call: -
v_call: TRBV2
cdr3_aa: CASRAIGTNTDTQYF
cdr3_nt: TGTGCCAGCAGAGCAATAGGAACTAACACAGATACGCAGTATTTT

clone_size: -
j_call: TRBJ1-2
d_call: -
v_call: TRBV13
cdr3_aa: CASSLSGTPDYGYTF
cdr3_nt: TGTGCCAGCAGCTTAAGTGGGACACCGGACTATGGCTACACCTTC

clone_size: -
j_call: TRBJ2-2
d_call: -
v_call: TRBV5-4
cdr3_aa: CASSAQQGTGGELFF
cdr3_nt: TGTGCCAGCAGCGCACAACAGGGAACGGGCGGGGAGCTGTTTTTT

clone_size: -
j_call: TRBJ2-3
d_call: -
v_call: TRBV25-1
cdr3_aa: CASSEIGTAAGTDTQYF
cdr3_nt: TGTGCCAGCAGTGAAATAGGGACTGCCGCGGGCACAGATACGCAGTATTTT

clone_size: few
j_call: TRBJ1-2
d_call: TRBD1
v_call: TRBV7-2
cdr3_aa: CASSLDRPDGYTF
cdr3_nt: TGTGCCAGCAGCCTGGACAGGCCTGATGGCTACACCTTC

clone_size: few
j_call: TRBJ2-1
d_call: -
v_call: TRBV7-2
cdr3_aa: CASSSGRINEQFF
cdr3_nt: TGTGCCAGCAGCTCTGGTAGGATTAATGAGCAGTTCTTC

clone_size: many
j_call: TRBJ2-7
d_call: -
v_call: TRBV29-1
cdr3_aa: CSVERYQGNEQYF
cdr3_nt: TGCAGCGTTGAAAGGTACCAGGGCAACGAGCAGTACTTC

clone_size: few
j_call: TRBJ2-7
d_call: -
v_call: TRBV23-1
cdr3_aa: CASSHHPPRLEQYF
cdr3_nt: TGCGCCAGCAGTCATCACCCGCCTCGTTTGGAGCAGTACTTC

clone_size: many
j_call: TRBJ2-7
d_call: TRBD2
v_call: TRBV13
cdr3_aa: CASSLVLGGSGEQYF
cdr3_nt: TGTGCCAGCAGCTTAGTGTTGGGAGGGAGCGGCGAGCAGTACTTC

clone_size: -
j_call: TRBJ2-3
d_call: -
v_call: TRBV7-2
cdr3_aa: CASSDRLADTQYF
cdr3_nt: TGTGCCAGCAGCGACCGACTAGCAGATACGCAGTATTTT

clone_size: few
j_call: TRBJ2-7
d_call: -
v_call: TRBV29-1
cdr3_aa: CSVVGSGSDEQYF
cdr3_nt: TGCAGCGTTGTTGGCTCAGGGTCCGACGAGCAGTACTTC

clone_size: -
j_call: TRBJ1-1
d_call: TRBD1
v_call: TRBV29-1
cdr3_aa: CSYRTGDTEAFF
cdr3_nt: TGCAGCTACCGGACAGGGGACACTGAAGCTTTCTTT

clone_size: -
j_call: TRBJ2-7
d_call: TRBD1
v_call: TRBV4-3
cdr3_aa: CASSPVRGPEQYF
cdr3_nt: TGCGCCAGCAGCCCCGTTAGGGGGCCCGAGCAGTACTTC

clone_size: few
j_call: TRBJ2-1
d_call: -
v_call: TRBV25-1
cdr3_aa: CASGYNEQFF
cdr3_nt: TGTGCCAGCGGGTACAATGAGCAGTTCTTC

clone_size: -
j_call: TRBJ2-1
d_call: -
v_call: TRBV7-2
cdr3_aa: CASSANRNMNEQFF
cdr3_nt: TGTGCCAGCAGCGCTAATCGGAACATGAATGAGCAGTTCTTC

clone_size: -
j_call: TRBJ1-4
d_call: -
v_call: TRBV7-9
cdr3_aa: CASSLVTLPEKLFF
cdr3_nt: TGTGCCAGCAGCTTAGTAACACTACCAGAAAAACTGTTTTTT

clone_size: -
j_call: TRBJ2-7
d_call: -
v_call: TRBV6-5
cdr3_aa: CASSPHGTSFYEQYF
cdr3_nt: TGTGCCAGCAGTCCCCACGGGACATCTTTTTACGAGCAGTACTTC

clone_size: few
j_call: TRBJ2-1
d_call: -
v_call: TRBV6-5
cdr3_aa: CASSYTAGDNEQFF
cdr3_nt: TGTGCCAGCAGTTATACAGCGGGTGACAATGAGCAGTTCTTC

clone_size: few
j_call: TRBJ1-6
d_call: -
v_call: TRBV7-9
cdr3_aa: CASSLTGLENSPLHF
cdr3_nt: TGTGCCAGCAGCCTAACGGGACTGGAGAATTCACCCCTCCACTTT

clone_size: -
j_call: TRBJ2-1
d_call: TRBD1
v_call: TRBV28
cdr3_aa: CASIGQGRNEQFF
cdr3_nt: TGTGCCAGCATCGGACAGGGGAGGAATGAGCAGTTCTTC

clone_size: -
j_call: TRBJ1-2
d_call: -
v_call: TRBV18
cdr3_aa: CASSPVAGNYGYTF
cdr3_nt: TGTGCCAGCTCACCCGTGGCAGGGAACTATGGCTACACCTTC

clone_size: few
j_call: TRBJ1-4
d_call: -
v_call: TRBV5-1
cdr3_aa: CASSLAFNEKLFF
cdr3_nt: TGCGCCAGCAGCTTGGCGTTTAATGAAAAACTGTTTTTT

clone_size: once
j_call: TRBJ2-5
d_call: -
v_call: TRBV4-1
cdr3_aa: CASSVPYQETQYF
cdr3_nt: TGCGCCAGCAGCGTTCCGTACCAAGAGACCCAGTACTTC

clone_size: -
j_call: TRBJ2-2
d_call: -
v_call: TRBV4-3
cdr3_aa: CASSHAGTNTGELFF
cdr3_nt: TGCGCCAGCAGCCATGCGGGAACTAACACCGGGGAGCTGTTTTTT

clone_size: -
j_call: TRBJ1-1
d_call: TRBD1
v_call: TRBV7-2
cdr3_aa: CASSYRTGSEAFF
cdr3_nt: TGTGCCAGCAGCTATAGGACAGGGAGTGAAGCTTTCTTT

clone_size: -
j_call: TRBJ2-1
d_call: -
v_call: TRBV6-6
cdr3_aa: CASMGAGHEQFF
cdr3_nt: TGTGCCAGCATGGGAGCGGGACACGAGCAGTTCTTC

clone_size: few
j_call: TRBJ1-4
d_call: -
v_call: TRBV29-1
cdr3_aa: CSVPSGTNEKLFF
cdr3_nt: TGCAGCGTTCCTTCTGGGACTAATGAAAAACTGTTTTTT

clone_size: -
j_call: TRBJ1-5
d_call: TRBD1
v_call: TRBV30
cdr3_aa: CAWSTQGGGGNQPQHF
cdr3_nt: TGTGCCTGGAGCACACAGGGGGGAGGTGGCAATCAGCCCCAGCATTTT

clone_size: -
j_call: TRBJ2-3
d_call: TRBD2
v_call: TRBV5-1
cdr3_aa: CASSSPSGGALDTQYF
cdr3_nt: TGCGCCAGCAGCTCCCCGAGCGGGGGGGCCTTGGATACGCAGTATTTT

clone_size: few
j_call: TRBJ2-5
d_call: TRBD1
v_call: TRBV4-1
cdr3_aa: CASSQEGTGGETQYF
cdr3_nt: TGCGCCAGCAGCCAAGAGGGGACAGGAGGGGAGACCCAGTACTTC